This is a list of T cell receptor beta chains from one sample in a study of shared clonotypes between healthy human individuals. The repertoire was sequenced with immunoSEQ multiplex PCR; TCRdb's copy has only in-frame clones and lacks some. The repertoire holds hundreds of thousands of clones, with around four fifths as singletons. Input material: memory CD4+ T cells sorted from blood. The receptor source for this set is a woman aged 25 to 39 in good health. Each CDR3 is given with its conserved first and last residue.

V gene,J gene,CDR3 protein
TRBV5-4,TRBJ2-7,CASSGWREATYEQYF
TRBV5-1,TRBJ2-5,CASSIEQGAVGETQYF
TRBV2,TRBJ1-3,CASTEGINSGNTIYF
TRBV28,TRBJ2-6,CASSRPRVGANVLTF
TRBV5-1,TRBJ2-5,CASSLGTSGRRLAETQYF
TRBV29-1,TRBJ2-7,CSVEGSQQSYEQYF
TRBV4-1,TRBJ1-2,CASSQDHGASGARGSLYGYTF
TRBV7-3,TRBJ2-2,CASSLVDTGELFF
TRBV7-2,TRBJ1-2,CASSPPDREPGYTF
TRBV30,TRBJ1-1,CAWSRGAGFFSTEAFF
TRBV6-5,TRBJ2-7,CASSYSAGGVYEQYF
TRBV7-9,TRBJ2-4,CASSSPGGIQYF
TRBV7-2,TRBJ2-6,CASSPRGGLGANVLTF
TRBV11-2,TRBJ2-5,CASSPSPQETQYF
TRBV18,TRBJ1-2,CASSPENSYLYGYTF
TRBV29-1,TRBJ1-2,CSVESSELNYGYTF
TRBV5-1,TRBJ2-7,CASSLDSSRASYEQYF
TRBV2,TRBJ2-1,CASVGDRDNEQFF
TRBV28,TRBJ2-7,CASSLARPSYEQYF
TRBV5-1,TRBJ2-7,CASSLVPGANEQYF
TRBV30,TRBJ1-1,CAWRDYTEAFF
TRBV28,TRBJ2-1,CASRDSYNEQFF
TRBV27,TRBJ2-7,CASSSNYEQYF
TRBV10-1,TRBJ2-1,CASSDWTSGANEQFF
TRBV5-1,TRBJ1-3,CASSEGTVGNTIYF
TRBV6-5,TRBJ2-7,CASSYSDRSGEQYF
TRBV5-1,TRBJ2-7,CASSDRTGPLYEQYF
TRBV6-6,TRBJ1-4,CASSDSGLKLFF
TRBV11-2,TRBJ2-1,CASSFVLAASEQFF
TRBV9,TRBJ1-5,CASSVSSGQPQHF
TRBV18,TRBJ2-7,CASSPPGGRTSYEQYF
TRBV4-1,TRBJ2-7,CASSQPTSGQSYEQYF
TRBV10-3,TRBJ1-5,CAIRVGSEGPQHF
TRBV5-6,TRBJ2-7,CASSPTSGLGSYEQYF
TRBV2,TRBJ2-7,CASIHYSGSNDEQYF
TRBV10-3,TRBJ2-7,CAIRGRTYEQYF
TRBV28,TRBJ2-2,CASPRTNTGELFF
TRBV5-6,TRBJ2-5,CASSLSTGIPETQYF
TRBV2,TRBJ1-2,CASRTDSGYGYTF
TRBV5-4,TRBJ1-1,CASSLGSGNTEAFF
TRBV7-6,TRBJ2-3,CASSLDGTGGADTQYF
TRBV4-2,TRBJ1-2,CASSQDLIVNYGYTF
TRBV25-1,TRBJ1-1,CASSEIAGGFGMNTEAFF
TRBV7-2,TRBJ1-1,CASSLAGNTEAFF
TRBV15,TRBJ1-4,CATSNTLRGATNEKLFF
TRBV7-8,TRBJ1-1,CASSLSGNTEAFF
TRBV18,TRBJ2-7,CASSPGSYEQYF
TRBV4-1,TRBJ2-6,CASSHSGGLAGGVSGANVLTF